This TCR beta chain comes out of a study of T-cell reconstitution after alpha-beta-depleted transplantation in children. Overall study results and limits: Several hundred expanded graft clones reportedly gave rise to the alpha-beta T cells present about two months after transplant. When one year had passed after transplant, most T-cell counts and diversity came from newly produced T cells. Some patients' high day-60 TCRbeta diversity was attributed to recipient cells surviving conditioning.

This clonotype has just a few counts. Its antigen is undetermined. With 4 bases removed from V and 0 bases from J, the gap between germline ends came to 10 bases. CDR1 is SGHRS, CDR2 YFSETQ, per germline. This CDR3 comprises 14 residues. Using unique molecular identifiers, the investigators prepared the TCRbeta library. TCRdb re-called the PCR reads through MiXCR, storing one row per CDR3 protein. The data hold approximately 1,000,000 distinct CDR3 sequences, with about 30% observed a single time. The J gene is TRBJ1-1, the V gene TRBV5-1; perhaps TRBD1 as D (5 bases). The clonotype comes from a boy under two years old who had a stem cell transplant for SCID, so the T cells may come from the graft donor. The sample consisted of PBMCs, mostly from graft donor cells, taken 360 days after TCRalphabeta/CD19-depleted stem cell transplant. CDR3 amino acids: CASSPTEMNTEAFF. The CDR3 DNA follows: TGCGCCAGCAGCCCGACAGAGATGAACACTGAAGCTTTCTTT.